This T cell receptor beta chain came from a study of control samples from healthy donors and cancer patients. Germline V lookup: CDR1 SEHNR, CDR2 FQNEAQ (reference sequence). CDR3 size: 16 residues. With V trimmed by 6 bases and J by 6 bases, 13 bases remained unmatched. The method was immunoSEQ multiplex PCR; TCRdb's version includes in-frame clones alone and lacks a portion of them. The table shows some 130,000 clones, with approximately 90% occurring only once. This clonotype was obtained from a young man in good health. The sample taken for sequencing was blood. The chain joins TRBV7-9 to TRBJ2-7, with 11 nucleotides matching TRBD2. The CDR3 sequence is CASSPRLAGFLVEQYF. CDR3 sequence (DNA): TGTGCCAGCAGTCCGAGACTAGCGGGGTTCCTCGTCGAGCAGTACTTC.